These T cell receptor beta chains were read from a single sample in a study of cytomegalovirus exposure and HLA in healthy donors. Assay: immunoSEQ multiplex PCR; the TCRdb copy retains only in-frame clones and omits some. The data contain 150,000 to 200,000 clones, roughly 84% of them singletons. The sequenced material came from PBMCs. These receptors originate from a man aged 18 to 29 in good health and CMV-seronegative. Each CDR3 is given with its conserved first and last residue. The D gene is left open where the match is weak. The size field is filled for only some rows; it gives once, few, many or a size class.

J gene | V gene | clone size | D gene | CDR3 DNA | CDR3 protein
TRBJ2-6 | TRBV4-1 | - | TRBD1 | TGCGCCAGCAGCCAGGGACAGGCTCGCTCTGGGGCCAACGTCCTGACTTTC | CASSQGQARSGANVLTF
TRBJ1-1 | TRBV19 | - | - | TGTGCCAGTAGTAGACAACATACAGGGATGAAAGGTGCTGAAGCTTTCTTT | CASSRQHTGMKGAEAFF
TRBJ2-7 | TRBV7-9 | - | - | TGTGCCAGCAGCTTAGAGACGGGAACCCACGAGCAGTACTTC | CASSLETGTHEQYF
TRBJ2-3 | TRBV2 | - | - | TGTGCCGGGAGCGTACGGACAGATACGCAGTATTTT | CAGSVRTDTQYF
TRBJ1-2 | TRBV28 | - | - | TGTGCCAGCAGTTTCGACGGGAGCCGTGGCTACACCTTC | CASSFDGSRGYTF
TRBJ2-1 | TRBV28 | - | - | TGTGCCAGCAGCTTTATAGCTGCGGGACTGAATGGGGATGAGCAGTTCTTC | CASSFIAAGLNGDEQFF
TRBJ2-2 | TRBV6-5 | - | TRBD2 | TGTGCCAGCTGGCGGGGGATCCCCCTCGGGGAGCTGTTTTTT | CASWRGIPLGELFF
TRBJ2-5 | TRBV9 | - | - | TGTGCCAGCAGCCCTTGGGAGGAAGAGACCCAGTACTTC | CASSPWEEETQYF
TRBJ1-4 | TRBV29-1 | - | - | TGCAGCGTTAAACAGGGATCAGGGGAAAAACTGTTTTTT | CSVKQGSGEKLFF
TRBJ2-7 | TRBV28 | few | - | TGTGCCAGCAGTTTGAACTGGCAGGCGGGCTACGAGCAGTACTTC | CASSLNWQAGYEQYF
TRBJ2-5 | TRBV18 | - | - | TGTGCCAGCTCACCAGTCCTGGCACTGGAGTTCCAAGAGACCCAGTACTTC | CASSPVLALEFQETQYF
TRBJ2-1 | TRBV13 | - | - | TGTGCCAGCAGCTCCGGCCGATGGTCAGGTTCCTACAATGAGCAGTTCTTC | CASSSGRWSGSYNEQFF
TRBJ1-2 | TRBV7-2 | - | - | TGTGCCAGCAGCACGAGACGGGGAAACTATGGCTACACCTTC | CASSTRRGNYGYTF
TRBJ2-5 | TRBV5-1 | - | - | TGCGCCAGCAGCTACCCTTATGGCGGAGAGACCCAGTACTTC | CASSYPYGGETQYF
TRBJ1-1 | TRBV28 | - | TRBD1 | TGTGCCAGCAGTCCCCCGGACAGGGATGAAGCTTTCTTT | CASSPPDRDEAFF
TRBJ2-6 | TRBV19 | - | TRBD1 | TGTGCCTCCCTGGCCCGGACAGGGCAAACGCGAGGGGCCAACGTCCTGACTTTC | CASLARTGQTRGANVLTF
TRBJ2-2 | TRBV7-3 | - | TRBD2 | TGTGCCAGCAGCGTAGCGGGAGTCACCGGGGAGCTGTTTTTT | CASSVAGVTGELFF
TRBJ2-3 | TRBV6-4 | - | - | TGTGCCAGCAGTGACTCCGTAGGGGCCACAGATACGCAGTATTTT | CASSDSVGATDTQYF
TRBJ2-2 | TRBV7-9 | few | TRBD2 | TGTTCCAGCAGGAGCGGGGGGAACACCGGGGAGCTGTTTTTT | CSSRSGGNTGELFF
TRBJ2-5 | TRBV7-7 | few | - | TGTGCCAGCAGCCCTAGGACAGAGCCCCAAGAGACCCAGTACTTC | CASSPRTEPQETQYF
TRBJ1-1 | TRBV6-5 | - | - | TGTGCCAGCAGTTACTCGACGGGAGGCCACCTTGAAGCTTTCTTT | CASSYSTGGHLEAFF
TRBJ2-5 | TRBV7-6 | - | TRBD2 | TGTGCCAGCAGCTTAGCAAAAGGGAGGACTAGCGGGGTCTACTTC | CASSLAKGRTSGVYF
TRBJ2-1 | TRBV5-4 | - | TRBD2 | TGTGCCAGCAGCTCGGGACTAGCGGGGGACTCCTACAATGAGCAGTTCTTC | CASSSGLAGDSYNEQFF
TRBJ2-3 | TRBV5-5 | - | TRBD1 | TGTGCCAGCAGGCAGGGGGCTAGCACAGATACGCAGTATTTT | CASRQGASTDTQYF
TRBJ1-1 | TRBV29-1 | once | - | TGCAGCGTTACCCGACAGACCACTGAAGCTTTCTTT | CSVTRQTTEAFF
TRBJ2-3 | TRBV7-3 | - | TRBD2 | TGTGCCAGCAGCTCCCAAACCCTAGCGGGACTTGTGGGAGATACGCAGTATTTT | CASSSQTLAGLVGDTQYF
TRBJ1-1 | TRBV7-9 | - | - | TGTGCCAGCAGCTTATCTCTGAACACTGAAGCTTTCTTT | CASSLSLNTEAFF